A selection of T cell receptor beta chains follows, all from one sample in a study of siplizumab effects on memory and regulatory T cells. Only in-frame clones appear in the TCRdb table, and some are missing; sequencing was by immunoSEQ multiplex PCR. The sample carries 70,000 to 95,000 clones, 96% recorded once. Sequenced: naive CD4+ T cells sorted from blood. All receptors come from a human donor in good health. CDR3s include the opening cysteine and the closing phenylalanine or tryptophan. A D gene is named only where the DNA matches it firmly. Some rows mark clone size as missing; the rest say once, few, many or name a class of expanded clone.

CDR3aa: CASSSPTGVTEKLFF
CDR3nt: TGTGCCAGCAGCTCCCCCACAGGGGTAACTGAAAAACTGTTTTTT
abundance: NA
j_gene: TRBJ1-4
v_gene: TRBV7-9
d_gene: TRBD1

CDR3aa: CASSIGAWGQAENTIYF
CDR3nt: TGTGCCAGCAGCATAGGGGCCTGGGGGCAGGCTGAAAACACCATATATTTT
abundance: once
j_gene: TRBJ1-3
v_gene: TRBV11-3
d_gene: NA

CDR3aa: CASSFRGFAKNIQYF
CDR3nt: TGTGCCAGCAGTTTTAGGGGCTTTGCCAAAAACATTCAGTACTTC
abundance: NA
j_gene: TRBJ2-4
v_gene: TRBV6-1
d_gene: NA

CDR3aa: CASSLTGYEKLFF
CDR3nt: TGTGCCAGCAGCTTGACAGGGTATGAAAAACTGTTTTTT
abundance: NA
j_gene: TRBJ1-4
v_gene: TRBV7-9
d_gene: TRBD1

CDR3aa: CASSPSGAAPPNEQFF
CDR3nt: TGTGCCAGCAGCCCGTCGGGGGCGGCTCCCCCCAATGAGCAGTTCTTC
abundance: once
j_gene: TRBJ2-1
v_gene: TRBV7-8
d_gene: NA

CDR3aa: CASSQTLGTGDETQYF
CDR3nt: TGTGCCAGCAGCCAGACTTTGGGGACTGGGGACGAGACCCAGTACTTC
abundance: NA
j_gene: TRBJ2-5
v_gene: TRBV4-2
d_gene: NA

CDR3aa: CASSLVQYEQYF
CDR3nt: TGTGCCAGCAGCTTAGTCCAGTACGAGCAGTACTTC
abundance: once
j_gene: TRBJ2-7
v_gene: TRBV7-9
d_gene: NA

CDR3aa: CSVTPSAPGTEAFF
CDR3nt: TGCAGCGTTACCCCGAGCGCCCCGGGCACTGAAGCTTTCTTT
abundance: NA
j_gene: TRBJ1-1
v_gene: TRBV29-1
d_gene: NA

CDR3aa: CSASPLDEQYF
CDR3nt: TGCAGTGCTAGCCCCCTGGACGAGCAGTACTTC
abundance: NA
j_gene: TRBJ2-7
v_gene: TRBV20-1
d_gene: NA

CDR3aa: CASSFWGMVNTEAFF
CDR3nt: TGTGCCAGCAGTTTTTGGGGTATGGTGAACACTGAAGCTTTCTTT
abundance: NA
j_gene: TRBJ1-1
v_gene: TRBV28
d_gene: NA

CDR3aa: CASSPTSGGAVEQYF
CDR3nt: TGTGCCAGCAGCCCGACTAGCGGGGGGGCGGTCGAGCAGTACTTC
abundance: NA
j_gene: TRBJ2-7
v_gene: TRBV9
d_gene: TRBD2

CDR3aa: CASSGNLGANYGYTF
CDR3nt: TGTGCCAGCAGTGGTAATCTAGGCGCGAACTATGGCTACACCTTC
abundance: once
j_gene: TRBJ1-2
v_gene: TRBV27
d_gene: NA

CDR3aa: CSVDGTGADTQYF
CDR3nt: TGCAGCGTTGACGGGACAGGGGCAGATACGCAGTATTTT
abundance: NA
j_gene: TRBJ2-3
v_gene: TRBV29-1
d_gene: TRBD1

CDR3aa: CASSIRTGGLSDSPLHF
CDR3nt: TGTGCCAGTAGTATTCGGACAGGGGGCCTGAGTGATTCACCCCTCCACTTT
abundance: NA
j_gene: TRBJ1-6
v_gene: TRBV19
d_gene: TRBD1

CDR3aa: CASTSGGTLSTDTQYF
CDR3nt: TGTGCCTCCACTAGCGGGGGAACGCTAAGCACAGATACGCAGTATTTT
abundance: once
j_gene: TRBJ2-3
v_gene: TRBV10-3
d_gene: TRBD2